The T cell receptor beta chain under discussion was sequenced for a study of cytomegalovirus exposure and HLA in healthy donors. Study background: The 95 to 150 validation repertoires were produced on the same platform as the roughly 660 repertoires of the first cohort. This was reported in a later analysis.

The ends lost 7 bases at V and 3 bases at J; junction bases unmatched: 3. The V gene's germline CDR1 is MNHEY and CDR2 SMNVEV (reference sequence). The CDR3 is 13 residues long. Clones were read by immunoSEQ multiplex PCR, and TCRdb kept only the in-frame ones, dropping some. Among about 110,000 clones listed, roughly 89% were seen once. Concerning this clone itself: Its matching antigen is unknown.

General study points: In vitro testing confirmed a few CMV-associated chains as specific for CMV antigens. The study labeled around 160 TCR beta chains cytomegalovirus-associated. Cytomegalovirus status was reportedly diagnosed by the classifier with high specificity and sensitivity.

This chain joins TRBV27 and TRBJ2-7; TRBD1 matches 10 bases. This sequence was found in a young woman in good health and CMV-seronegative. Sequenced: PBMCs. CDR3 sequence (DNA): TGTGCCAGCACCGGACAGGGGGGCTACGAGCAGTACTTC. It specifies CASTGQGGYEQYF.